Listed below are T cell receptor beta chains from one sample, sequenced in a study of shared clonotypes between healthy human individuals. Libraries were prepared by immunoSEQ multiplex PCR; TCRdb keeps only in-frame clonotypes and omits some of them. The sample includes some 1 million clones, roughly 80% of them seen just once. Input material: memory CD4+ T cells sorted from blood. The receptors were gathered from a man aged 18 to 30 in good health. Each CDR3 is given with its conserved first and last residue. A D gene is named only where the DNA matches it firmly. Only some rows state a clone size, as once, few, many or a class for expanded clones.

V gene: TRBV5-4; CDR3 length: 17; J gene: TRBJ2-5; clone size: NA; D gene: TRBD2; CDR3 protein: CASSQGLAGGSGETQYF; CDR3 DNA: TGTGCCAGCAGCCAGGGACTAGCGGGAGGGTCGGGAGAGACCCAGTACTTC
V gene: TRBV5-4; CDR3 length: 15; J gene: TRBJ2-2; clone size: few; D gene: NA; CDR3 protein: CASSLAARSTGELFF; CDR3 DNA: TGTGCCAGCAGCTTAGCAGCACGAAGCACCGGGGAGCTGTTTTTT
V gene: TRBV7-9; CDR3 length: 15; J gene: TRBJ2-7; clone size: NA; D gene: NA; CDR3 protein: CASSLAGALSYEQYF; CDR3 DNA: TGTGCCAGCAGCTTAGCGGGAGCCCTCTCCTACGAGCAGTACTTC
V gene: TRBV2; CDR3 length: 13; J gene: TRBJ2-7; clone size: NA; D gene: TRBD1; CDR3 protein: CASPRQGVYEQYF; CDR3 DNA: TGTGCCAGCCCTCGACAGGGGGTCTACGAGCAGTACTTC
V gene: TRBV10-3; CDR3 length: 14; J gene: TRBJ1-6; clone size: few; D gene: NA; CDR3 protein: CAISEVRGGSPLHF; CDR3 DNA: TGTGCCATCAGTGAGGTTAGGGGTGGTTCACCCCTCCACTTT
V gene: TRBV7-2; CDR3 length: 15; J gene: TRBJ1-4; clone size: many; D gene: TRBD1; CDR3 protein: CASSSQGGSNEKLFF; CDR3 DNA: TGTGCCAGCAGCTCGCAGGGGGGGTCTAATGAAAAACTGTTTTTT
V gene: TRBV7-9; CDR3 length: 16; J gene: TRBJ1-2; clone size: NA; D gene: TRBD1; CDR3 protein: CASSGTDRVSWYGYTF; CDR3 DNA: TGTGCCAGCAGCGGAACCGACAGGGTTAGTTGGTATGGCTACACCTTC
V gene: TRBV18; CDR3 length: 14; J gene: TRBJ2-5; clone size: NA; D gene: TRBD2; CDR3 protein: CASSPQLAEETQYF; CDR3 DNA: TGTGCCAGCTCACCACAACTAGCGGAAGAGACCCAGTACTTC
V gene: TRBV7-9; CDR3 length: 14; J gene: TRBJ1-6; clone size: few; D gene: NA; CDR3 protein: CAAREGSYNSPLHF; CDR3 DNA: TGTGCGGCAAGGGAAGGGAGCTATAATTCACCCCTCCACTTT
V gene: TRBV11-2; CDR3 length: 15; J gene: TRBJ2-7; clone size: few; D gene: NA; CDR3 protein: CASSLGLLPGYEQYF; CDR3 DNA: TGTGCCAGCAGCTTGGGCCTCCTCCCCGGATACGAGCAGTACTTC
V gene: TRBV11-1; CDR3 length: 16; J gene: TRBJ2-2; clone size: NA; D gene: TRBD2; CDR3 protein: CASSSGTSVLTGELFF; CDR3 DNA: TGTGCCAGCAGCTCCGGGACTAGCGTTCTCACCGGGGAGCTGTTTTTT
V gene: TRBV7-3; CDR3 length: 13; J gene: TRBJ1-2; clone size: NA; D gene: NA; CDR3 protein: CASSGPRTDGYTF; CDR3 DNA: TGTGCCAGCAGCGGCCCCCGGACGGATGGCTACACCTTC
V gene: TRBV18; CDR3 length: 16; J gene: TRBJ2-1; clone size: NA; D gene: NA; CDR3 protein: CASSPSVGGSYNEQFF; CDR3 DNA: TGTGCCAGCTCACCGTCCGTGGGGGGCTCCTACAATGAGCAGTTCTTC
V gene: TRBV11-2; CDR3 length: 16; J gene: TRBJ2-2; clone size: NA; D gene: TRBD2; CDR3 protein: CASSLATSGNTGELFF; CDR3 DNA: TGTGCCAGCAGCTTAGCCACTAGCGGTAACACCGGGGAGCTGTTTTTT
V gene: TRBV27; CDR3 length: 14; J gene: TRBJ2-5; clone size: NA; D gene: NA; CDR3 protein: CASSFGPGGETQYF; CDR3 DNA: TGTGCCAGCAGTTTTGGCCCCGGAGGGGAGACCCAGTACTTC
V gene: TRBV18; CDR3 length: 16; J gene: TRBJ2-2; clone size: NA; D gene: NA; CDR3 protein: CASSPSSGKNTGELFF; CDR3 DNA: TGTGCCAGCTCCCCTTCATCCGGGAAGAACACCGGGGAGCTGTTTTTT
V gene: TRBV5-1; CDR3 length: 15; J gene: TRBJ2-3; clone size: NA; D gene: NA; CDR3 protein: CASSLSGLRTDTQYF; CDR3 DNA: TGCGCCAGCAGCTTGTCGGGACTCCGCACAGATACGCAGTATTTT
V gene: TRBV9; CDR3 length: 13; J gene: TRBJ2-3; clone size: NA; D gene: NA; CDR3 protein: CANRYHITDTQYF; CDR3 DNA: TGTGCCAACCGCTACCATATTACAGATACGCAGTATTTT